This T cell receptor (beta chain) was identified during a study of CD8 T cells in Susac syndrome. CD8+ and CD4+ blood T cells underwent TCR beta sequencing. TEMRA cells were FACS-enriched, while CD8+ and CD4+ T cells were negatively isolated. The CDR3 extends over 15 amino acids. Germline CDR1 is LGHNA and CDR2 is YNFKEQ. The J segment lost 3 bases and the V segment lost 4 bases, leaving 8 bases of the junction unmatched. Random hexamers primed reverse transcription of about 0.45 to 1 ug RNA. Amplification of TCR beta CDR3 spanned 54 Vbeta and 13 Jbeta via immunoSEQ multiplex PCR. TCRdb passed the immunoSEQ multiplex PCR reads through MiXCR, listing each CDR3 protein once. The sample consists of about 200,000 distinct CDR3 sequences, around nine tenths of them appearing once. The study's findings and limits: The study's TCR sequencing and HLA analysis drew on a certain number of individuals. That number was acknowledged as relatively small.

Regarding this clonotype: What it binds is unknown.

The chain uses TRBV4-2 and TRBJ2-7; 8 nucleotides match TRBD2. Sequenced material: CD8+ T cells from PBMCs. This clonotype originated in a human donor with multiple sclerosis. CDR3 DNA: TGTGCCAGCAGCCCCCTAGGGGGACTAGACTACGAGCAGTACTTC. This codes for CASSPLGGLDYEQYF.